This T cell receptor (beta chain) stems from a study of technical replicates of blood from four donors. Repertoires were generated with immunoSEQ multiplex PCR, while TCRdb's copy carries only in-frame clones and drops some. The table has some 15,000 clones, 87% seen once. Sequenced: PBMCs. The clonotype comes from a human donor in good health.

The CDR3 DNA sequence: TGTGCCAGCAGCCCGGATGAAAAACTGTTTTTT. As protein: CASSPDEKLFF. The genes are TRBV7-9 and TRBJ1-4, with no clear D. Germline V lookup: CDR1 SEHNR, CDR2 FQNEAQ (reference sequence). V was cut by 5 bases and J by 6 bases, with 4 bases left in between. The CDR3 length is 11 residues.